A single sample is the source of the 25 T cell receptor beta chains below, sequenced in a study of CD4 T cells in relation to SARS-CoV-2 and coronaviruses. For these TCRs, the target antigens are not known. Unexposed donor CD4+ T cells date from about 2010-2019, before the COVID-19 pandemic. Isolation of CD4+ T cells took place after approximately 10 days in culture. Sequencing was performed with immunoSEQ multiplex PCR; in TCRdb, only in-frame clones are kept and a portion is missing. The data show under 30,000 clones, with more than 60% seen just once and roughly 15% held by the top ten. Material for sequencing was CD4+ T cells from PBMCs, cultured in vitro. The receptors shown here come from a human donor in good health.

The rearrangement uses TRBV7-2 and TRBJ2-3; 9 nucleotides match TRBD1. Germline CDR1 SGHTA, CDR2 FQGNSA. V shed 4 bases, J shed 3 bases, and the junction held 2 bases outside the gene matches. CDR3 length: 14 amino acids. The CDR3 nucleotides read TGTGCCAGCAGCTCCGGGACAGGGACAGATACGCAGTATTTT. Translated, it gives CASSSGTGTDTQYF.

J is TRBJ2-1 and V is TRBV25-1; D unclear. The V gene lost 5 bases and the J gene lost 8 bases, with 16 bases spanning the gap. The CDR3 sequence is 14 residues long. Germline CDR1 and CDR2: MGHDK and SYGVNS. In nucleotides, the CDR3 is TGTGCCAGCAGTCCTCTCAAGATCAGCGATGAGCAGTTCTTC. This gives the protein CASSPLKISDEQFF.

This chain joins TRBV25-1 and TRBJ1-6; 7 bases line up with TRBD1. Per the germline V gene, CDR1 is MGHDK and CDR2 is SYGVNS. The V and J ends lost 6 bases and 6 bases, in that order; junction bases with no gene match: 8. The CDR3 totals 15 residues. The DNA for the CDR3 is TGTGCCAGCAGCCCCTGGGGACAGACTAATTCACCCCTCCACTTT. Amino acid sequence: CASSPWGQTNSPLHF.

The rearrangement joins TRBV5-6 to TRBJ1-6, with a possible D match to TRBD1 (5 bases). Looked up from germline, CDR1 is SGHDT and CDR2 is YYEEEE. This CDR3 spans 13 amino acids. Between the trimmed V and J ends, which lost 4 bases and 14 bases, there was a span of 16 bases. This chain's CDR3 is CASSGTPGLSLHF. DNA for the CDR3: TGTGCCAGCAGCGGCACCCCGGGGCTCTCCCTCCACTTT.

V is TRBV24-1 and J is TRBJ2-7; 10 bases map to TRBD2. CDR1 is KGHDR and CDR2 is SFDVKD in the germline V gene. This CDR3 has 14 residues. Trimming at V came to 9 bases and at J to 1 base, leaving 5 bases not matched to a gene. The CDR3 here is CATERAGGSYEQYF. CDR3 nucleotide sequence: TGTGCCACCGAAAGAGCGGGAGGGTCCTACGAGCAGTACTTC.

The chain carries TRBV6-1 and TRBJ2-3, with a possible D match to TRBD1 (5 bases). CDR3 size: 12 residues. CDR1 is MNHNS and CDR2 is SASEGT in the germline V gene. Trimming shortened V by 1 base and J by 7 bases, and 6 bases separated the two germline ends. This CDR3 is CASSEEGYTQYF. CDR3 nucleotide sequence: TGTGCCAGCAGTGAAGAGGGGTATACGCAGTATTTT.

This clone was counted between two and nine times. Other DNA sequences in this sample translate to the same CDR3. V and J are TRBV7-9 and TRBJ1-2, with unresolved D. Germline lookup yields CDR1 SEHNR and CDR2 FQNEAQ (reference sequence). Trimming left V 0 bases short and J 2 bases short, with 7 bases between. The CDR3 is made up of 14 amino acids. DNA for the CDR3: TGTGCCAGCAGCTTAGCCAGTGGGAACTATGGCTACACCTTC. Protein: CASSLASGNYGYTF.

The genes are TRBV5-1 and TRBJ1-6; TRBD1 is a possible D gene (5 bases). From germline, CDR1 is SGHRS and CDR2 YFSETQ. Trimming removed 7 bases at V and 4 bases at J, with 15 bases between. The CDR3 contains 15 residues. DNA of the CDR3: TGCGCCAGCTCTCGAGGGGAGCGATATAATTCACCCCTCCACTTT. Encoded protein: CASSRGERYNSPLHF.

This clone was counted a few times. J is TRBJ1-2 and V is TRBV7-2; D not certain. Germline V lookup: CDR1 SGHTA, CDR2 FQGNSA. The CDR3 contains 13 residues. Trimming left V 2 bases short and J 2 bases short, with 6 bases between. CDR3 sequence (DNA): TGTGCCAGCAGCTTAACGGTGAACTATGGCTACACCTTC. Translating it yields CASSLTVNYGYTF.

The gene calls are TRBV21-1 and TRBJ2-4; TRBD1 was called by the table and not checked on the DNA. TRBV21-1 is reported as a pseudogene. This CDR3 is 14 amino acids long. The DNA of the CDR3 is TGTGCCATATCGGACAGGGTGGACAAAAACATTCAGTACTTC. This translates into CAISDRVDKNIQYF.

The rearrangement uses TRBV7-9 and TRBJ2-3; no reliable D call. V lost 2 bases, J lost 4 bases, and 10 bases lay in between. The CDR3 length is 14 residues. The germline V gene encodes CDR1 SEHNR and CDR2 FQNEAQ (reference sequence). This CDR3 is CASSLSQGPDTQYF. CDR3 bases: TGTGCCAGCAGCTTATCCCAAGGTCCAGATACGCAGTATTTT.

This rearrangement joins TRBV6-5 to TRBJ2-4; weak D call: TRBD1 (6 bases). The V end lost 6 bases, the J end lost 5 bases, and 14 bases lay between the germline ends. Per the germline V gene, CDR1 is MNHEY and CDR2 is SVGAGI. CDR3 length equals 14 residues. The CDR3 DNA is TGTGCCAGCAGGTCATTAGGGGGTGAAAACATTCAGTACTTC. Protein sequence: CASRSLGGENIQYF.

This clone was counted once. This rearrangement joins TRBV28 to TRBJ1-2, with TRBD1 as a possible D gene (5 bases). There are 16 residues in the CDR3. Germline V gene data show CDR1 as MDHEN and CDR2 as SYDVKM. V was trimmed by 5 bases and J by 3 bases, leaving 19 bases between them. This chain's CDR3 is CASSHRRAGPDYGYTF. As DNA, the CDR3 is TGTGCCAGCAGTCACCGAAGGGCAGGGCCCGACTATGGCTACACCTTC.

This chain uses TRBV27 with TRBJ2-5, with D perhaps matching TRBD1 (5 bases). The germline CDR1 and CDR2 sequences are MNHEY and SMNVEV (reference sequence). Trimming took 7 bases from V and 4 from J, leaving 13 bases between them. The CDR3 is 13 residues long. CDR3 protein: CASTTPGRETQYF. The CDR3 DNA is TGTGCCAGCACCACTCCAGGGCGAGAGACCCAGTACTTC.

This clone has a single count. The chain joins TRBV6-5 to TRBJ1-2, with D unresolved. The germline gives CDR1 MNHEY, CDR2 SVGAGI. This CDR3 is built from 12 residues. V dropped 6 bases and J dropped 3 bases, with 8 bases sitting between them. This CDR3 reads CASRAEDYGYTF. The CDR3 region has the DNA TGTGCCAGCAGGGCCGAGGACTATGGCTACACCTTC.

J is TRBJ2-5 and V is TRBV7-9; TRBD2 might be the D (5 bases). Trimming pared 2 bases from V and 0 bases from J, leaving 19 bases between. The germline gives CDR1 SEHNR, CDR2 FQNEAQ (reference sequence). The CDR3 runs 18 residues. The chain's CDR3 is CASSLTWRGGPYQETQYF. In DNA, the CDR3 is TGTGCCAGCAGCTTAACCTGGCGAGGAGGACCGTACCAAGAGACCCAGTACTTC.

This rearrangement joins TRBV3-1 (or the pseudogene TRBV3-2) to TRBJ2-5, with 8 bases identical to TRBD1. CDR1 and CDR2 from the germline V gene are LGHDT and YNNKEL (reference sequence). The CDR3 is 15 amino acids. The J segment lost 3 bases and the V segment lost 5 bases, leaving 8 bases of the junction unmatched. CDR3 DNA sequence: TGTGCCAGCAGCGCCACAGGGGGTCCGGAAGAGACCCAGTACTTC. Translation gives CASSATGGPEETQYF.

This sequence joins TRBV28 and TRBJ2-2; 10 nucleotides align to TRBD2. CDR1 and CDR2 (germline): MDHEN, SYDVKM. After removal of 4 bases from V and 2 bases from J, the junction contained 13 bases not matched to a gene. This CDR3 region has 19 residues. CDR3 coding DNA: TGTGCCAGCAGTTACCCCCTCAATAGCGGGAGGACAAACACCGGGGAGCTGTTTTTT. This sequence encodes CASSYPLNSGRTNTGELFF.

The DNA of the CDR3 is TGTGCCAGCAGCTTCTGGGGTGAAGAGACCCAGTACTTC. The encoded protein is CASSFWGEETQYF. The rearrangement links TRBV7-9 to TRBJ2-5; no definite D call. This CDR3 region has 13 residues. The V end lost 3 bases, the J end lost 3 bases, and 8 bases lay between the germline ends. Germline CDR1 is SEHNR and CDR2 is FQNEAQ (reference sequence).

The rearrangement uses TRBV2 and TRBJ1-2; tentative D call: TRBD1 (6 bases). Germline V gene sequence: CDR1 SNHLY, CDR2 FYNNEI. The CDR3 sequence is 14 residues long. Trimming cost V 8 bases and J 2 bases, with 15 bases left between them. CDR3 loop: CASSLRGGNYGYTF. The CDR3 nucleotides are TGTGCCAGCTCATTAAGGGGGGGCAACTATGGCTACACCTTC.

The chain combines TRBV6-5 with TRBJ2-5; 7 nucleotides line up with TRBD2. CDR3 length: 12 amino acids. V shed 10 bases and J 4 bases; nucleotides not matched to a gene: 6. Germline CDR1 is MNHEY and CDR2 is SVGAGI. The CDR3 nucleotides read TGTGCCACCCGGGGGGTCGGAGAGACCCAGTACTTC. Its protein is CATRGVGETQYF.

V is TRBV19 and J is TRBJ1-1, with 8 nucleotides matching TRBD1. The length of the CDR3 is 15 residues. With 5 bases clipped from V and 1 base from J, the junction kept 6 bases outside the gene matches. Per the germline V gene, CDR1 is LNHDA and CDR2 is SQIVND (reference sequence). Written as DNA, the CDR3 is TGTGCCAGTAGTCCCCGACAGGGGAAGAACACTGAAGCTTTCTTT. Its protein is CASSPRQGKNTEAFF.

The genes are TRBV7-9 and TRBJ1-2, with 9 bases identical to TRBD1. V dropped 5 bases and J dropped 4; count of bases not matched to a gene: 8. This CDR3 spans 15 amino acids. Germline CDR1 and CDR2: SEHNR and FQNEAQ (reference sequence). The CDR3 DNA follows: TGTGCCAGCAGCCCCACCCTACAGGGGGCCTATGGCTACACCTTC. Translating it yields CASSPTLQGAYGYTF.

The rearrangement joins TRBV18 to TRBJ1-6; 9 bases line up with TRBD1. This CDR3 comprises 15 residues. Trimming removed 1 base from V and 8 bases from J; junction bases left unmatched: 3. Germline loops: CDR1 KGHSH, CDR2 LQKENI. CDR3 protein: CASSPRQGGDSPLHF. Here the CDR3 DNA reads TGTGCCAGCTCACCACGACAGGGGGGAGATTCACCCCTCCACTTT.

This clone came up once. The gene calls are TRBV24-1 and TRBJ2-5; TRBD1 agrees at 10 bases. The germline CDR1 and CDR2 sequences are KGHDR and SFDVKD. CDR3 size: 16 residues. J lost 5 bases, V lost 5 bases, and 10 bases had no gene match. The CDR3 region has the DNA TGTGCCACCAGTGCCGGGACAGGGGCTTTTCAGGAGACCCAGTACTTC. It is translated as CATSAGTGAFQETQYF.